This TCR beta chain is drawn from a study of early T cells in non-severe SARS-CoV-2 infection. Study context: The sequenced material was bulk RNA from unsorted whole blood, and its chains were unpaired. Study-wide findings and caveats: The VDJdb matching leaned toward anti-spike CD8 responses and overlooked private and CD4 specificities.

The germline V gene has CDR1 SGDLS and CDR2 YYNGEE. The V end lost 0 bases, the J end lost 3 bases, and 6 bases lay between the germline ends. The CDR3 covers 13 residues. Individual cDNA molecules were tagged with unique molecular identifiers. TCRdb reprocessed the 5' RACE reads via MiXCR and lists one record per CDR3 protein. The table lists approximately 88,000 distinct CDR3 sequences, roughly 13% of them singletons. This clonotype was seen a few times. Its antigen is unidentified. Input material: whole blood. The V call is TRBV9, the J call TRBJ2-5; tentatively, D is TRBD1 or TRBD2 (5 bases each). This TCR was sampled from an adult who was a healthcare worker with PCR-confirmed SARS-CoV-2 infection or an uninfected control (not recorded which). DNA for the CDR3: TGTGCCAGCAGCGTAGGAGGGGAAGAGACCCAGTACTTC. This codes for CASSVGGEETQYF.